A single sample gave rise to the 6 T cell receptor beta chains below, sequenced in a study of monozygotic twins with inflammatory bowel disease. Reprocessing the 5' RACE reads, TCRdb reports a single entry for every CDR3 protein and omits DNA. The sample totals approximately 300,000 distinct CDR3 sequences. Sequences were obtained from blood. These TCRs come from a human donor with ulcerative colitis or Crohn's disease, or a healthy co-twin of an affected twin (not recorded which).

This sequence joins TRBV7-2 and TRBJ2-3. The CDR3 covers 13 residues. Germline CDR1 and CDR2: SGHTA and FQGNSA. Here the CDR3 reads CASSLRKEDTQYF. The whole variable domain, filled in from reference TRBV7-2 and TRBJ2-3, reads GAGVSQSPSNKVTEKGKDVELRCDPISGHTALYWYRQSLGQGLEFLIYFQGNSAPDKSGLPSDRFSAERTGGSVSTLTIQRTQQEDSAVYLCASSLRKEDTQYFGPGTRLTVL.

The J gene is TRBJ2-2, the V gene TRBV7-6. Germline V gene lookup returns CDR1 SGHVS and CDR2 FNYEAQ. The length of the CDR3 is 14 residues. CDR3 residues: CASSPKVYPGELFF.

The chain is built from TRBV10-2 and TRBJ1-2; TCRdb's D call, TRBD1, is unchecked because there is no DNA. CDR3 length: 15 residues. The germline V gene encodes CDR1 WSHSY and CDR2 SAAADI. CDR3 loop: CASSPLGRVDYGYTF.

The V and J genes are TRBV7-2 and TRBJ2-1; TCRdb returns TRBD2, unconfirmable since there is no DNA. This CDR3 spans 16 amino acids. CDR1 and CDR2 (germline): SGHTA, FQGNSA. CDR3 loop: CASSLAGTSGISEQFF. The full variable domain, with the rest looked up from reference TRBV7-2 and TRBJ2-1, is GAGVSQSPSNKVTEKGKDVELRCDPISGHTALYWYRQSLGQGLEFLIYFQGNSAPDKSGLPSDRFSAERTGGSVSTLTIQRTQQEDSAVYLCASSLAGTSGISEQFFGPGTRLTVL.

This sequence joins TRBV25-1 and TRBJ2-5. This CDR3 has 13 residues. The germline V gene encodes CDR1 MGHDK and CDR2 SYGVNS. CDR3 sequence: CASSGDVTETQYF.

The chain employs TRBV9 and TRBJ2-2. The CDR3 covers 12 residues. Germline V CDR1 and CDR2: SGDLS, YYNGEE. The CDR3 spells CASSVIGGELFF.